This paragraph covers one T cell receptor (beta chain) sequence. Its antigen remains unknown. This sample was included in a study of Tregs in tolerant kidney transplant recipients. The data were produced by immunoSEQ multiplex PCR, yet TCRdb's version contains in-frame clones alone and is incomplete. The table records hundreds of thousands of clones, roughly 84% of them present only once. Study findings and constraints: Tregs expanded with activated donor B cells seemed most donor-specific.

The TCR was taken from a human donor in good health. The sample comprised CD4+ T cells from blood.

The CDR3 nucleotides are TGTGCCAGTAGTATAGTGACCGTCGGCGAGCAGTTCTTC. Translated: CASSIVTVGEQFF. This chain uses TRBV19 with TRBJ2-1; D gene ambiguous. Per germline, CDR1 LNHDA and CDR2 SQIVND (reference sequence). The CDR3 runs to 13 residues. V was cut by 1 base and J by 10 bases, with 11 bases left in between.